This T cell receptor beta chain was profiled in a study of beta chain features in type 1 diabetes (dated by TCRdb to 2017 to 2018). Regarding the study in general: Patients and healthy donors did not differ in mean age, gender distribution, total cell number or subset yield. A total of roughly 100 million sorted cells were examined across all samples, and a strong correlation was observed between cell number per subset and RNA yield. The study compared the TCRB repertoires of sorted circulating CD4+ T cell subsets in recently diagnosed type 1 diabetes patients with those in matched healthy donors. Regulatory and stem cell-like memory subsets were isolated from only 8 patients and about eight healthy donors, whereas naive and central memory subsets came from all 30 or so donors.

Cut back by 4 bases and 7 bases, the V and J ends lie 23 bases apart. The CDR3 contains 17 residues, cysteine and phenylalanine counted. The only DNA kept is the CDR3, 51 bases in frame from the first base. Taken from the germline V gene (reference sequence), the CDR1 and CDR2 loops are LNHDA and SQIVND. The entire amount of isolated RNA was reverse transcribed using the High Capacity cDNA Reverse Transcription Kit, so the sequenced TCRB transcripts were expressed ones. Naive, central memory and regulatory T cell samples underwent deep immunoSEQ sequencing, averaging about 3.57 million total reads per sample. Sorted cells were lysed in RLT buffer, and RNA was extracted using DNase-treated RNeasy Micro or Mini kits according to cell number. To prevent cross-contamination, every cell subset was processed on its own, while patient and healthy donor samples were processed together. Using the immunoSEQ multiplex PCR, TCRB sequences were amplified from cDNA into 87-bp fragments spanning the CDR3 region. The amplicons were sequenced using the Illumina HiSeq platform. The study's processing was this. Synthetic template baselines were used to correct PCR bias computationally, reads within Hamming distance 2 were collapsed together, and singletons that could not be merged were discarded. Reads were aligned against IMGT to assign V, D and J genes, CDR3 length and insertions or deletions at six rearrangement sites. Clonotype counts were normalized to sorted cell number within each subset before computing true diversity and Gini coefficients with the tcR R package. Repertoire sharing was quantified using the overlap coefficient calculated on TCRB nucleotide sequences. Out-of-frame TCRB sequences from naive cells were analyzed to stand in for the pre-selection repertoire. Here the immuneACCESS table is served through TCRdb, limited to in-frame sequences with V and J called. Missing clones are a known gap in these copies; in checked studies unresolved V genes cover under half, and the rest lacks a known reason. Clone size and V and J calls were adopted from that table, with D and trimming inferred from the DNA. For this sample the table gives fewer than 650,000 clones, of which less than 20% were detected only once. In total, the top ten clones hold about 0.097% of the sample.

A remark on this clone: The clone's antigen remains unknown. Within one base of it there is no much larger clone, and no base qualities were kept.

The study at large found these results: The naive, central memory and regulatory TCRB repertoires appeared to resemble one another more closely among patients than among healthy donors. Patients with type 1 diabetes made fewer insertions and deleted more nucleotides at VDJ recombination sites, implying thymic rearrangement abnormalities. Because small numbers of individuals were included in the HLA sub-analyses, any influence of HLA type on TCRB rearrangement was left unresolved. Because cDNA was sequenced instead of genomic DNA, highly expressing activated cells could be over-represented, though the groups showed no difference in activation or CD3 levels. PCR might favor shorter templates, but patient and control samples were amplified and corrected together, so any skew would affect both groups equally. Type 1 diabetes patients showed a moderate but significant shortening of TCRB CDR3 length in all four CD4+ subsets.

Each donor gave one peripheral blood draw, averaging about 100 mL, which was collected into heparinised tubes. Naive, central memory, regulatory and stem cell-like memory CD4+ T cells were sorted on a BD FACSAria II using a panel including CD45RO, CCR7, CD25, CD127, CD95 and CD27. All sorted populations exceeded 98% purity. PBMCs were isolated right away by Lymphoprep density gradient centrifugation and were stained directly, without culture. To minimize batch effects, samples were stained and sorted in pairs, one healthy donor with one patient per experiment. This clonotype was obtained from a man between 18 and 35 years old in good health. The chain employs TRBV19 and TRBJ2-1; the D gene is unclear. Source material: naive CD4+ T cells from blood. Read against the paper, the sample's cell subset or site label means: true naive CD4+ T cells. The nucleotide sequence reads TGTGCCAGTAGTAAAAGTAGGGCGGACCTACCTTGGAATGAGCAGTTCTTC. It translates as CASSKSRADLPWNEQFF.